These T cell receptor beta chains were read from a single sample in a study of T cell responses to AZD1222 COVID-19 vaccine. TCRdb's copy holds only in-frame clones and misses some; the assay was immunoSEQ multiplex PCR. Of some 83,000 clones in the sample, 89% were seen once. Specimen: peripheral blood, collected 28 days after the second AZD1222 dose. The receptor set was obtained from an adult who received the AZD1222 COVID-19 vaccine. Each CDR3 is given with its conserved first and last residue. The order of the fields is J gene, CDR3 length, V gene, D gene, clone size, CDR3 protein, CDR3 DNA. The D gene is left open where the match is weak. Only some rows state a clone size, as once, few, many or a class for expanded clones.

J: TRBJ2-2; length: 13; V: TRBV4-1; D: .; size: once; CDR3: CASSHPNTGELFF; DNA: TGCGCCAGCAGCCACCCAAACACCGGGGAGCTGTTTTTT
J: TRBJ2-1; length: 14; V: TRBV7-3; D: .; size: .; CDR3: CASSLGTVNNEQFF; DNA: TGTGCCAGCAGCTTAGGGACTGTAAACAATGAGCAGTTCTTC
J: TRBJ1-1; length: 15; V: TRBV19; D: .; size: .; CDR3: CASSMGHREDTEAFF; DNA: TGTGCCAGTAGTATGGGGCACAGGGAGGACACTGAAGCTTTCTTT
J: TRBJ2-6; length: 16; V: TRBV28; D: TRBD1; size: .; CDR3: CASTPGQYSGANVLTF; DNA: TGTGCCAGCACCCCGGGACAGTACTCTGGGGCCAACGTCCTGACTTTC
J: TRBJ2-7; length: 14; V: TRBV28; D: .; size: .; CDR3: CASSWGKGSYEQYF; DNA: TGTGCCAGCAGTTGGGGGAAAGGCTCCTACGAGCAGTACTTC
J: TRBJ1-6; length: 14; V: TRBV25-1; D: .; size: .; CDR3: CASSDGQPNSPLHF; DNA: TGTGCCAGCAGTGACGGACAGCCCAATTCACCCCTCCACTTT
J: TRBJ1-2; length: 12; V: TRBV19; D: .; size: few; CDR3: CAREGANYGYTF; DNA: TGTGCCAGGGAGGGAGCCAACTATGGCTACACCTTC
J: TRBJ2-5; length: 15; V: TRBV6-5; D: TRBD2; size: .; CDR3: CASSPQRTSGGSQYF; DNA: TGTGCCAGCAGTCCACAAAGGACTAGCGGGGGGAGCCAGTACTTC
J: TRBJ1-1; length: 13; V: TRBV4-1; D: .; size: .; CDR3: CASSHWTFREAFF; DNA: TGCGCCAGCAGCCATTGGACATTCCGGGAAGCTTTCTTT
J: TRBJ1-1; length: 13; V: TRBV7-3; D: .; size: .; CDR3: CASSPQENTEAFF; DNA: TGTGCCAGCAGCCCACAAGAGAACACTGAAGCTTTCTTT
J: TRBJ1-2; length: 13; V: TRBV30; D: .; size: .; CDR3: CAWSATGFDGYTF; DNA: TGTGCCTGGAGCGCTACAGGGTTCGATGGCTACACCTTC
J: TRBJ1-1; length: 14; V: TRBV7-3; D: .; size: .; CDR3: CASSLKGMNTEAFF; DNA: TGTGCCAGCAGCTTAAAGGGCATGAACACTGAAGCTTTCTTT
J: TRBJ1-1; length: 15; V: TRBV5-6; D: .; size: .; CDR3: CASSLARAKNTEAFF; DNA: TGTGCCAGCAGCTTGGCGAGGGCGAAGAACACTGAAGCTTTCTTT
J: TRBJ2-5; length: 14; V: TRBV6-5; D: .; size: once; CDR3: CASSYSVGQETQYF; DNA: TGTGCCAGCAGTTACTCGGTGGGACAAGAGACCCAGTACTTC
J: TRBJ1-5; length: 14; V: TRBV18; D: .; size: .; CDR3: CASSPGRSNQPQHF; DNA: TGTGCCAGCTCACCGGGACGGAGCAATCAGCCCCAGCATTTT
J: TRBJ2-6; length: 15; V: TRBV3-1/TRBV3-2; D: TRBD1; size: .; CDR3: CASSQRQGWANVLTF; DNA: TGTGCCAGCAGCCAACGACAGGGCTGGGCCAACGTCCTGACTTTC
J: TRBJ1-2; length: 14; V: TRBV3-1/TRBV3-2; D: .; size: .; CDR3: CASSHRDPNYGYTF; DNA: TGTGCCAGCAGCCACCGGGACCCTAACTATGGCTACACCTTC
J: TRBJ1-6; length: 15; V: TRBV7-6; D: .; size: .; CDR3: CASSLAMGSNSPLHF; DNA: TGTGCCAGCAGCTTAGCGATGGGTAGTAATTCACCCCTCCACTTT
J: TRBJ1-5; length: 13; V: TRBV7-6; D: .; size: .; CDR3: CASSLSSNQPQHF; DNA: TGTGCCAGCAGCTTGAGTAGCAATCAGCCCCAGCATTTT
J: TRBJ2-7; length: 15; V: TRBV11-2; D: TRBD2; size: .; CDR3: CASSLGLAGPYEQYF; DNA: TGTGCCAGCAGCTTGGGACTAGCGGGGCCCTACGAGCAGTACTTC